The T cell receptor (beta chain) under discussion was sequenced for a study of T-cell memory formation after mild COVID-19. Overall study: TCR clusters were mostly confined to one donor each. Study-wide findings and caveats: Memory sampled before infection contained some responding clones, suggesting cross-reactive memory joined.

This clonotype was observed a handful of times. The antigen is undetermined. Via MiXCR, TCRdb re-called the 5' RACE reads, giving one row per CDR3 protein. Of 100,000 to 150,000 distinct CDR3 sequences in the sample, approximately 16% were seen once. This CDR3 comprises 15 residues. V lost 4 bases to trimming and J lost 0 bases, with 10 bases between them. Looked up from germline, CDR1 is LGHNA and CDR2 is YNFKEQ. Sequencing was performed on PBMCs or a T cell subset sorted from them (not recorded which). J is TRBJ1-5 and V is TRBV4-2; D possibly corresponds to TRBD1 (5 bases). The TCR comes from an adult woman who had mild COVID-19 (a few samples of this study predate the infection). Cell type and time point are not known. The CDR3 region is CASSPQQDSNQPQHF. CDR3 DNA sequence: TGTGCCAGCAGCCCCCAACAGGATAGCAATCAGCCCCAGCATTTT.